This paragraph reports one T cell receptor beta chain. What it binds is not known. The data originate from a study of shared clonotypes between healthy human individuals. For the study at large: CD4 naive and memory got three plates each, CD8 naive two, CD8 memory one. General study points: Clonotype sharing across donors was expected to vary with sequencing depth.

Over several immunoSEQ plates, each subset's genomic DNA was distributed in even portions. Some 32,000 T cell genomes, or around 180 ng DNA, went into the sorted-subset replicate PCRs. Some clones are missing from TCRdb's copy, which holds only in-frame ones; the method was immunoSEQ multiplex PCR. Seen here are approximately 640,000 clones, around 72% observed once, and the top ten hold roughly 1.8%. Germline CDR1 SEHNR, CDR2 FQNEAQ (reference sequence). V lost 3 bases to trimming and J lost 8 bases, with 14 bases between them. CDR3 length: 14 residues. The chain carries TRBV7-9 and TRBJ2-1; tentatively, D is TRBD1 or TRBD2 (5 bases each). The sequence derives from a woman aged 30 to 39 in good health. Sequenced input: memory CD4+ T cells sorted from blood. Subset noted: CD45RA-negative fraction. The CDR3 here is CASSFLGRDDEQFF. The CDR3 DNA is TGTGCCAGCAGCTTTTTGGGCAGGGACGATGAGCAGTTCTTC.